The present T cell receptor (beta chain) was sequenced within a study of shared clonotypes between healthy human individuals. Broader study findings: Among four donors, roughly 5% of naive CD4 clonotypes were found in common.

Naive CD8 isolation took CD45RO-negative cells positively selected for CCR7 and excluded terminally differentiated effector memory CD45RA+ cells. The study drew its donors from healthy HIV-negative adults without recent acute infections or vaccinations. Genomic DNA (from each subset) was split evenly across several immunoSEQ plates. Sequenced by immunoSEQ multiplex PCR; TCRdb stores in-frame clones only, minus some. The sample yields hundreds of thousands of clones, roughly 96% seen once. The germline CDR1 and CDR2 sequences are SGHNT and YYREEE (reference sequence). V was shortened by 6 bases and J by 8 bases, with 18 bases between the two germline ends. CDR3 length equals 14 residues. In this sample, this clone turned up once. The target antigen is unknown.

The sequence derives from a man aged 25-40 years in good health. The V and J genes are TRBV5-4 and TRBJ2-1; a possible D gene is TRBD2 (7 bases). Input material: naive CD8+ T cells sorted from blood. The CDR3 DNA is TGTGCCAGCAACGGGGGCGGGAGTACCTATGAGCAGTTCTTC. Amino acid sequence: CASNGGGSTYEQFF.